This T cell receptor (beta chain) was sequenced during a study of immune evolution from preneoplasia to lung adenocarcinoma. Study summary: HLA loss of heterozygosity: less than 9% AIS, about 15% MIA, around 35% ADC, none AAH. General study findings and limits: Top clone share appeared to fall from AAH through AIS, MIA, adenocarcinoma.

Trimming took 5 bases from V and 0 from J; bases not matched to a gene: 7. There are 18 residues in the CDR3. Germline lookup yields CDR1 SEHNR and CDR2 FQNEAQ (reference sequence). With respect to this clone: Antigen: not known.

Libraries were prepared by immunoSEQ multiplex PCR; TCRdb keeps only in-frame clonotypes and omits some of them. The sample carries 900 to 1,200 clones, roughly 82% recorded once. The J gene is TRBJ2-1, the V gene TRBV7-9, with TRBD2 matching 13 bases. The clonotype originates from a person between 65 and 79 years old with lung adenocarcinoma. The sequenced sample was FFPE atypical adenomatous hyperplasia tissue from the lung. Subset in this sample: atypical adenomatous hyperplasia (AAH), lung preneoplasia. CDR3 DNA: TGTGCCAGCAGCCAGACGACTAGCGGGGGGAGCTCCTACAATGAGCAGTTCTTC. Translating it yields CASSQTTSGGSSYNEQFF.